Below are 17 T cell receptor beta chains sequenced from a single sample in a study of shared clonotypes between healthy human individuals. CD45RO-negative, CCR7-selected cells formed the naive CD8 fraction, which excluded terminally differentiated effector memory CD45RA+ cells. Assay: immunoSEQ multiplex PCR; the TCRdb copy retains only in-frame clones and omits some. The profile shows about 800,000 clones, about 97% of them singletons. The sample consisted of naive CD8+ T cells sorted from blood. Every receptor here comes from a man aged 30-40 years in good health.

The chain has TRBV12-2 and TRBJ2-7. TRBV12-2 is a pseudogene segment. The CDR3 covers 14 residues. The CDR3 coding sequence is TGTGCAAGTCGCTCCCGGGCTACGTCCTACGAGCAGTACTTC. Protein: CASRSRATSYEQYF.

The chain couples TRBV29-1 to TRBJ2-1, with D unresolved. Per germline, CDR1 SQVTM and CDR2 ANQGSEA. Trimming left V 0 bases short and J 5 bases short, with 2 bases between. CDR3 length: 11 residues. The DNA for the CDR3 is TGCAGCGTTGAAGATCACAATGAGCAGTTCTTC. Protein sequence: CSVEDHNEQFF.

The V and J genes are TRBV5-1 and TRBJ1-5, with unresolved D. V shed 4 bases and J shed 6 bases, with 17 bases lying between them. The CDR3 extends over 15 amino acids. Germline loops: CDR1 SGHRS, CDR2 YFSETQ. The CDR3, as DNA: TGCGCCAGCAGCCCCTCGTCGGACGGCAGTCAGCCCCAGCATTTT. The encoded protein is CASSPSSDGSQPQHF.

The chain employs TRBV7-2 and TRBJ1-3; D call uncertain. Germline loops: CDR1 SGHTA, CDR2 FQGNSA. This CDR3 has 15 amino acids. V was trimmed by 4 bases and J by 0 bases, leaving 10 bases between them. The CDR3 nucleotides read TGTGCCAGCAGCTCGCGCCCAGACTCTGGAAACACCATATATTTT. As protein: CASSSRPDSGNTIYF.

V and J are TRBV7-3 and TRBJ2-5; no clear D gene. CDR1 is SGHTA, CDR2 FQGTGA, per germline. There are 12 residues in the CDR3. V shed 3 bases and J shed 3 bases, with 5 bases lying between them. This CDR3 is CASSFPEETQYF. The CDR3 coding sequence is TGTGCCAGCAGCTTTCCGGAAGAGACCCAGTACTTC.

The chain uses TRBV7-7 and TRBJ2-5, with 13 bases fitting TRBD2. The CDR3 totals 18 residues. J gave up 1 base and V 3 bases, and 8 bases lay outside the gene matches. The germline gives CDR1 SSHAT, CDR2 FNYEAQ (reference sequence). The CDR3 DNA is TGTGCCAGCAGCTTGGGACTAGCGGGGCCACACTCCCAAGAGACCCAGTACTTC. Amino acid sequence: CASSLGLAGPHSQETQYF.

This clone was seen once. The rearrangement links TRBV7-6 to TRBJ1-5; 8 bases line up with TRBD1. The CDR3 sequence is 15 residues long. From germline, CDR1 is SGHVS and CDR2 FNYEAQ. V gave up 6 bases and J gave up 0 bases; unmatched junction bases: 4. For the CDR3, the DNA is TGTGCCAGCAGTTTGACAGGGGATAGCAATCAGCCCCAGCATTTT. Translating it yields CASSLTGDSNQPQHF. The full variable domain, in which reference TRBV7-6 and TRBJ1-5 provide the parts outside the CDR3, is GAGVSQSPRYKVTKRGQDVALRCDPISGHVSLYWYRQALGQGPEFLTYFNYEAQQDKSGLPNDRFSAERPEGSISTLTIQRTEQRDSAMYRCASSLTGDSNQPQHFGDGTRLSIL.

The CDR3 sequence is CASSDPPGSYNEQFF. As DNA, the CDR3 is TGTGCCAGCAGTGACCCCCCTGGGTCCTACAATGAGCAGTTCTTC. J is TRBJ2-1 and V is TRBV25-1; D gene uncertain. The CDR3 spans 15 residues. Deletions cut 3 bases from V and 1 base from J, with 10 bases between. Looked up from germline, CDR1 is MGHDK and CDR2 is SYGVNS.

The V gene is TRBV5-1, the J gene TRBJ2-2; TRBD1 matches at 9 bases. Germline V gives CDR1 SGHRS, CDR2 YFSETQ. Germline trimming cut 5 bases from V and 4 bases from J; bases unmatched to any gene: 12. The CDR3 loop spans 17 amino acids. The CDR3 spells CASRFSFQTGGTGELFF. The CDR3 DNA is TGCGCCAGCAGGTTTTCCTTTCAGACAGGGGGCACCGGGGAGCTGTTTTTT.

The chain carries TRBV10-2 and TRBJ2-1; 7 bases are a match to TRBD2. V gave up 3 bases and J gave up 5 bases; unmatched junction bases: 4. CDR3 length: 14 residues. Germline V gives CDR1 WSHSY, CDR2 SAAADI. The CDR3 DNA reads TGCGCCAGCAGTGACGGGGGGTTACACAATGAGCAGTTCTTC. It yields the protein CASSDGGLHNEQFF.

This clone was recorded once. J is TRBJ2-1 and V is TRBV10-2; D is perhaps TRBD2 (5 bases). The germline V and J ends were trimmed by 1 base and 7 bases, with 11 bases remaining between them. Germline assignment: CDR1 WSHSY and CDR2 SAAADI. The CDR3 length is 14 residues. CDR3 amino acids: CASSEFGVGNEQFF. The DNA for the CDR3 is TGCGCCAGCAGTGAGTTCGGGGTAGGGAATGAGCAGTTCTTC.

This clone was counted once. The chain couples TRBV29-1 to TRBJ2-5; no firm D call. Germline V gene data show CDR1 as SQVTM and CDR2 as ANQGSEA. This CDR3 comprises 14 residues. V lost 1 base to trimming and J lost 3 bases, with 12 bases between them. The CDR3 loop is CSVEGGDLEETQYF. As DNA, the CDR3 is TGCAGCGTTGAAGGGGGTGACTTGGAAGAGACCCAGTACTTC.

The V gene is TRBV7-8, the J gene TRBJ2-5; 12 bases are a match to TRBD2. Germline V CDR1 and CDR2: SGHVS, FQNEAQ. V lost 3 bases and J lost 5; bases outside the gene matches: 7. The CDR3 totals 16 residues. CDR3 sequence: CASSFRTSGRLETQYF. Here the CDR3 DNA reads TGTGCCAGCAGCTTCCGAACTAGCGGGAGGCTTGAGACCCAGTACTTC. Variable domain in full (rest from reference TRBV7-8 and TRBJ2-5): GAGVSQSPRYKVAKRGQDVALRCDPISGHVSLFWYQQALGQGPEFLTYFQNEAQLDKSGLPSDRFFAERPEGSVSTLKIQRTQQEDSAVYLCASSFRTSGRLETQYFGPGTRLLVL.

This chain uses TRBV5-4 with TRBJ2-5, with 8 nucleotides matching TRBD2. The CDR3 is 14 amino acids. Trimming took 7 bases from V and 1 from J; bases not matched to a gene: 6. CDR1 and CDR2 (germline): SGHNT, YYREEE (reference sequence). CDR3 amino acids: CASGLAGGQETQYF. DNA of the CDR3: TGTGCCAGCGGACTAGCTGGGGGCCAAGAGACCCAGTACTTC. Combining the CDR3 with reference TRBV5-4 and TRBJ2-5 gives the whole variable domain ETGVTQSPTHLIKTRGQQVTLRCSSQSGHNTVSWYQQALGQGPQFIFQYYREEENGRGNFPPRFSGLQFPNYSSELNVNALELDDSALYLCASGLAGGQETQYFGPGTRLLVL.

The chain uses TRBV4-3 and TRBJ2-6; D might be TRBD1 or TRBD2, each matching 5 bases. CDR1 and CDR2 (germline): LGHNA, YSLEER. The V and J ends lost 1 base and 0 bases respectively, with 13 bases between them. The CDR3 extends over 18 amino acids. The DNA for the CDR3 is TGCGCCAGCAGCCAAGGGGGACGGAGGATCTCTGGGGCCAACGTCCTGACTTTC. Its protein product is CASSQGGRRISGANVLTF.

The V and J genes are TRBV10-2 and TRBJ2-1; TRBD2 matches at 8 bases. This CDR3 contains 13 residues. The V and J ends lost 8 bases and 14 bases, in that order; junction bases with no gene match: 14. Looked up from germline, CDR1 is WSHSY and CDR2 is SAAADI. The CDR3 nucleotides are TGCGCCAGCGATCCGGGAGGGATCTACGGGAAGTTCTTC. Protein sequence: CASDPGGIYGKFF.

This chain links TRBV7-8 with TRBJ2-1; tentative D call: TRBD1 (8 bases). CDR1 is SGHVS and CDR2 is FQNEAQ in the germline V gene. The CDR3 totals 18 residues. V lost 5 bases to trimming and J lost 8 bases, with 28 bases between them. CDR3 amino acids: CASSPGGAGGQLGDEQFF. In DNA form, the CDR3 reads TGTGCCAGCAGCCCAGGGGGGGCAGGGGGCCAGTTGGGCGATGAGCAGTTCTTC.